This T cell receptor beta chain was recovered during a study of beta chain features in type 1 diabetes. Study context: Sorted cells examined across all samples numbered 100 million to 140 million. Findings and caveats of the study: All four CD4+ subsets of Type 1 diabetes patients contained TCRB CDR3s that were moderately but significantly shorter. A closer apparent resemblance between naive, central memory and Treg TCRB repertoires was seen in patients than in healthy donors.

Of note for this clone: The antigen remains undetermined.

V gave up 6 bases and J gave up 1 base, with 8 bases separating them. CDR3 size: 13 residues. Germline lookup yields CDR1 SGHRS and CDR2 YFSETQ. Reverse transcription of all isolated RNA meant that expressed TCRB transcripts were sequenced. Some clones are missing from TCRdb's copy, which holds only in-frame ones; the method was immunoSEQ multiplex PCR. The sample shows some 410,000 clones, about an eighth of them seen only once. The TCR sequence derives from a woman aged 18 to 35 in good health. Specimen: naive CD4+ T cells from blood. The rearrangement links TRBV5-1 to TRBJ2-4; perhaps TRBD2 as D (6 bases). The CDR3 nucleotides are TGCGCCAGCAAGGAGGGGGCCAAAAACATTCAGTACTTC. It specifies CASKEGAKNIQYF. The full variable domain, its missing parts supplied by reference TRBV5-1 and TRBJ2-4, is KAGVTQTPRYLIKTRGQQVTLSCSPISGHRSVSWYQQTPGQGLQFLFEYFSETQRNKGNFPGRFSGRQFSNSRSEMNVSTLELGDSALYLCASKEGAKNIQYFGAGTRLSVL.